This TCR beta chain was recorded in a study of T cell clones after liver transplantation. Study context: Liver transplant recipients had immunosuppression withdrawal attempted within 2 years. Apart from three HCV-positive recipients, transplants were for non-autoimmune, non-viral reasons. Samples came pre-transplant, pre-randomization before withdrawal, and post-randomization after withdrawal ended.

About this clone: Its antigen remains unidentified.

Points from the study as a whole: In 5 of 8 subjects, circulating graft-donor-reactive CD4 TCRbeta sequences fell significantly after transplant.

The assay was immunoSEQ multiplex PCR, and TCRdb's table has in-frame clones only and misses some. The sample includes over 100,000 clones, approximately 78% of them seen just once. Germline CDR1 is SGHAT and CDR2 is FQDESV (reference sequence). Trimming removed 5 bases from V and 5 bases from J; junction bases left unmatched: 11. CDR3 length equals 17 residues. The sample in question was CD4+ T cells from blood, obtained before liver transplant. The TCR sequence derives from a human donor who received a liver transplant. The chain has TRBV11-1 and TRBJ2-3, with 12 bases that match TRBD1. CDR3 bases: TGTGCCAGCAGCGCCCCCGGGACAGGGGGCGGTCGAGATACGCAGTATTTT. Translated: CASSAPGTGGGRDTQYF.